The 31 T cell receptor beta chains given below trace back to one sample, sequenced in a study of T-cell reconstitution after alpha-beta-depleted transplantation in children. Researchers prepared the TCRbeta library using unique molecular identifiers, the study reports. Each CDR3 protein gets one entry after TCRdb re-called the PCR reads with MiXCR. Seen here are 350,000 to 500,000 distinct CDR3 sequences, approximately 42% observed once, and the top ten hold approximately 30%. The sample in question was PBMCs, obtained before TCRalphabeta/CD19-depleted stem cell transplant. The source of these receptors is a girl between 2 and 10 years old with aplastic anemia, due to receive a stem cell transplant.

In its sample, this clonotype was seen a few times. The chain joins TRBV7-3 to TRBJ2-2; D is perhaps TRBD1 (6 bases). CDR3 length: 13 residues. CDR1 SGHTA and CDR2 FQGTGA come from the germline V gene. Trimming shortened V by 8 bases and J by 4 bases, and 11 bases separated the two germline ends. Written as DNA, the CDR3 is TGTGCCAGCGCGACAGGAAGCACCGGGGAGCTGTTTTTT. It is translated as CASATGSTGELFF.

This clonotype was seen repeatedly, ten times or more. The chain is built from TRBV7-6 and TRBJ2-1; 9 bases line up with TRBD1. This CDR3 is 14 amino acids long. V dropped 8 bases and J dropped 7; count of bases not matched to a gene: 9. From germline, CDR1 is SGHVS and CDR2 FNYEAQ. The CDR3 region is CASARGQGQNEQFF. Here the CDR3 DNA reads TGTGCCAGCGCGAGGGGACAGGGCCAGAATGAGCAGTTCTTC.

This clonotype was counted ten times or more. The rearrangement joins TRBV29-1 to TRBJ2-7; 11 bases map to TRBD1. J was trimmed by 2 bases and V by 6 bases; bases with no gene match: 6. The CDR3 consists of 14 residues. The germline V gene has CDR1 SQVTM and CDR2 ANQGSEA. CDR3 protein: CSVLRDRGTYEQYF. The CDR3 bases are TGCAGCGTCCTACGGGACAGGGGGACCTACGAGCAGTACTTC.

This rearrangement joins TRBV6-5 to TRBJ2-5; 7 bases fit TRBD1. V shed 2 bases, J shed 5 bases, and the junction held 2 bases outside the gene matches. Germline values: CDR1 MNHEY, CDR2 SVGAGI. CDR3 size: 13 residues. For the CDR3, the DNA is TGTGCCAGCAGTTACAAAGGGGGCGAGACCCAGTACTTC. Translation gives CASSYKGGETQYF.

The V gene is TRBV29-1, the J gene TRBJ2-3, with 11 bases identical to TRBD2. Germline-derived CDR1 and CDR2 are SQVTM and ANQGSEA. The V and J ends lost 7 bases and 4 bases, in that order; junction bases with no gene match: 7. CDR3 length: 14 amino acids. CDR3 sequence (DNA): TGCAGCGCGATAGCGGGGGGGACCCCAGATACGCAGTATTTT. This codes for CSAIAGGTPDTQYF.

This clonotype has a handful of counts. V gene TRBV6-1 combines with J gene TRBJ2-7; the D gene is possibly TRBD2 (6 bases). Germline V gene sequence: CDR1 MNHNS, CDR2 SASEGT. With 0 bases removed from V and 9 bases from J, the gap between germline ends came to 12 bases. The CDR3 loop spans 13 amino acids. The CDR3 reads CASSEASSVRQYF. Written as DNA, the CDR3 is TGTGCCAGCAGTGAAGCGTCTAGCGTGCGGCAGTACTTC.

The V call is TRBV29-1, the J call TRBJ2-7; unclear D gene. The V end was cut by 1 base, the J end by 2 bases, with 9 bases between. The CDR3 has 13 amino acids. CDR1 and CDR2 (germline): SQVTM, ANQGSEA. CDR3 residues: CSVEATHTYEQYF. The CDR3 DNA reads TGCAGCGTTGAAGCGACACACACCTACGAGCAGTACTTC.

J is TRBJ1-2 and V is TRBV6-1; the match to TRBD1 covers 7 bases. J lost 6 bases, V lost 6 bases, and 7 bases had no gene match. CDR1 and CDR2 (germline): MNHNS, SASEGT. The CDR3 totals 13 residues. The CDR3 coding sequence is TGTGCCAGCAGGGAGGGGGCGCGGGATGGCTACACCTTC. It specifies CASREGARDGYTF.

CDR3 amino acids: CSGQEGNYGYTF. The CDR3, as DNA: TGCAGTGGTCAGGAGGGGAACTATGGCTACACCTTC. The chain couples TRBV20-1 to TRBJ1-2; D is possibly TRBD1 (5 bases). Germline loops: CDR1 DFQATT, CDR2 SNEGSKA (reference sequence). V gave up 7 bases and J gave up 2 bases, with 11 bases separating them. There are 12 residues in the CDR3.

In this sample, this clonotype turned up once. The gene calls are TRBV12-3 or TRBV12-4 and TRBJ1-2; D is ambiguous. CDR3 length: 13 amino acids. With 2 bases removed from V and 3 bases from J, the gap between germline ends came to 7 bases. The CDR3 spells CASSLTLYYGYTF. CDR3 bases: TGTGCCAGCAGTTTAACCCTATACTATGGCTACACCTTC.

The J gene is TRBJ2-3, the V gene TRBV30, with D tentatively TRBD2 (6 bases). V gave up 3 bases and J gave up 2 bases, with 15 bases separating them. The germline gives CDR1 GTSNPN, CDR2 SVGIG (reference sequence). The CDR3 totals 15 residues. CDR3 nucleotides: TGTGCCTGGAGGACGGCGGGGCCGGACACAGATACGCAGTATTTT. Translated: CAWRTAGPDTDTQYF.

This CDR3 reads CASSLWTVNTEAFF. The CDR3, as DNA: TGCGCCAGCAGCTTATGGACGGTAAACACTGAAGCTTTCTTT. The chain has TRBV5-1 and TRBJ1-1; no definite D call. The length of the CDR3 is 14 residues. In germline, CDR1 is SGHRS, CDR2 YFSETQ. V lost 2 bases and J lost 2, with 10 bases in between.

The J gene is TRBJ2-3, the V gene TRBV5-1, with D possibly TRBD1 on 5 matching bases. The length of the CDR3 is 15 residues. Per germline, CDR1 SGHRS and CDR2 YFSETQ. The V gene lost 2 bases and the J gene lost 0 bases, with 10 bases spanning the gap. CDR3 protein: CASSLRGQSTDTQYF. The CDR3 DNA follows: TGCGCCAGCAGCTTAAGGGGCCAGAGCACAGATACGCAGTATTTT. Full variable domain (remainder filled in from reference TRBV5-1 and TRBJ2-3): KAGVTQTPRYLIKTRGQQVTLSCSPISGHRSVSWYQQTPGQGLQFLFEYFSETQRNKGNFPGRFSGRQFSNSRSEMNVSTLELGDSALYLCASSLRGQSTDTQYFGPGTRLTVL.

This sequence joins TRBV3-1 and TRBJ2-1; D is ambiguous. The ends were cut back, 0 bases at V and 12 bases at J, with 15 bases in the middle. This CDR3 comprises 14 residues. Germline V CDR1 and CDR2: LGHDT, YNNKEL (reference sequence). CDR3 loop: CASSQDIVRRGQFF. CDR3 nucleotide sequence: TGTGCCAGCAGCCAAGATATCGTAAGGCGCGGGCAGTTCTTC.

This chain uses TRBV15 with TRBJ2-5; D perhaps matches TRBD2 (6 bases). This CDR3 comprises 16 residues. In germline, CDR1 is LNHNV, CDR2 YYDKDF (reference sequence). Trimming took 0 bases from V and 1 from J, leaving 12 bases between them. Written as DNA, the CDR3 is TGTGCCACCAGCAGAGAGCCCGGGAGAACCCAAGAGACCCAGTACTTC. It encodes CATSREPGRTQETQYF.

This clonotype came up a few times. The chain recombines TRBV20-1 with TRBJ2-3; D is uncertain. The germline CDR1 and CDR2 sequences are DFQATT and SNEGSKA (reference sequence). Trimming took 6 bases from V and 4 from J, leaving 5 bases between them. The CDR3 extends over 10 amino acids. Here the CDR3 DNA reads TGCAGTGCCTTGTCAGATACGCAGTATTTT. Translation gives CSALSDTQYF.

At least ten counts were recorded for this clonotype. This rearrangement joins TRBV12-3 or TRBV12-4 to TRBJ1-1; 8 bases are a match to TRBD1. Trimming removed 6 bases from V and 11 bases from J; junction bases left unmatched: 5. This CDR3 is built from 11 residues. The CDR3 here is CASSSTGGAFF. CDR3 bases: TGTGCCAGCAGCTCAACAGGGGGGGCTTTCTTT.

This clonotype was seen repeatedly, ten times or more. The chain joins TRBV20-1 to TRBJ2-5, with 9 bases lining up with TRBD2. Germline V gene lookup returns CDR1 DFQATT and CDR2 SNEGSKA (reference sequence). V dropped 5 bases and J dropped 5; count of bases not matched to a gene: 9. The CDR3 has 14 amino acids. The CDR3 loop is CSASTSGGSETQYF. CDR3 bases: TGCAGTGCTTCGACTAGCGGAGGGTCTGAGACCCAGTACTTC.

This clonotype was seen repeatedly, ten times or more. V and J are TRBV27 and TRBJ2-2, with a possible D match to TRBD1 (6 bases). This CDR3 comprises 15 residues. Germline V lookup: CDR1 MNHEY, CDR2 SMNVEV (reference sequence). With 8 bases removed from V and 6 bases from J, the gap between germline ends came to 19 bases. The CDR3 DNA is TGTGCCAGCGGCCCCCGCTCCACAGGGTCCGGGGAGCTGTTTTTT. Translation: CASGPRSTGSGELFF.

This clonotype was picked up many times. V gene TRBV3-1 combines with J gene TRBJ2-7; a possible D gene is TRBD1 (5 bases). The CDR3 runs to 13 residues. V was trimmed by 8 bases and J by 2 bases, leaving 13 bases between them. CDR1 and CDR2 (germline): LGHDT, YNNKEL (reference sequence). The CDR3 reads CASGFRAPYEQYF. The CDR3 DNA sequence: TGTGCCAGCGGATTCAGGGCACCCTACGAGCAGTACTTC.

This clonotype was counted many times. This rearrangement joins TRBV5-1 to TRBJ2-5; D is possibly TRBD2 (7 bases). CDR1 is SGHRS and CDR2 is YFSETQ in the germline V gene. The CDR3 has 16 amino acids. Trimming took off 4 bases at V and 0 bases at J, with 16 bases between the two ends. The CDR3, as DNA: TGCGCCAGCAGCCCGCTTGGGGGGGGCGACCAAGAGACCCAGTACTTC. It encodes CASSPLGGGDQETQYF.

The chain couples TRBV7-2 to TRBJ2-5; D possibly corresponds to TRBD1 (5 bases). Germline-derived CDR1 and CDR2 are SGHTA and FQGNSA. This CDR3 spans 14 amino acids. V was pared by 7 bases and J by 0 bases, with 12 bases between. Written as DNA, the CDR3 is TGTGCCAGCACCGTCAGGGCCCACCAAGAGACCCAGTACTTC. Translating gives CASTVRAHQETQYF.

The chain uses TRBV3-1 and TRBJ2-1, with 7 bases matching TRBD2. The CDR3 contains 15 residues. The germline CDR1 and CDR2 sequences are LGHDT and YNNKEL (reference sequence). Unmatched junction bases numbered 9, after V lost 4 bases and J lost 6 bases. The CDR3 reads CASSRPGGGLNEQFF. The CDR3 DNA reads TGTGCCAGCAGCCGACCGGGGGGAGGGCTCAATGAGCAGTTCTTC.

This clonotype came up once. The rearrangement joins TRBV5-7 to TRBJ2-3; possibly TRBD1 for D (6 bases). TRBV5-7 is an ORF for which the function is uncertain. The CDR3 has 15 residues. With 4 bases removed from V and 4 bases from J, the gap between germline ends came to 16 bases. The CDR3 coding sequence is TGTGCCAGCAGCGACCCCAGGGGAAAGCCAGATACGCAGTATTTT. As protein: CASSDPRGKPDTQYF.

This clonotype was observed a few times. The chain carries TRBV6-1 and TRBJ1-1; D remains unclear. Germline lookup yields CDR1 MNHNS and CDR2 SASEGT. The CDR3 extends over 16 amino acids. Between the trimmed V and J ends, which lost 2 bases and 0 bases, there was a span of 13 bases. The CDR3 DNA reads TGTGCCAGCAGTGAACCTCCGACGGAAATGAACACTGAAGCTTTCTTT. It encodes CASSEPPTEMNTEAFF.

V usage is TRBV10-1 and J usage is TRBJ2-5, with D maybe TRBD2 (5 bases). This CDR3 region has 15 residues. The germline V gene has CDR1 WNHNN and CDR2 SYGVQD (reference sequence). Trimming pared 0 bases from V and 0 bases from J, leaving 8 bases between. CDR3 DNA sequence: TGCGCCAGCAGTGAGTCTCGGGGTAACCAAGAGACCCAGTACTTC. Translation: CASSESRGNQETQYF.

At least ten counts were recorded for this clonotype. The chain combines TRBV25-1 with TRBJ2-3; D possibly corresponds to TRBD1 (6 bases). The CDR3 totals 17 residues. Deletions cut 3 bases from V and 1 base from J, with 17 bases between. Looked up from germline, CDR1 is MGHDK and CDR2 is SYGVNS. The CDR3 nucleotides are TGTGCCAGCAGTGATCCGATTGCAGGGGCCGGCACAGATACGCAGTATTTT. It is translated as CASSDPIAGAGTDTQYF.

The CDR3 is CASSQVGGGTNYGYTF. The CDR3 coding sequence is TGTGCCAGCAGCCAAGTAGGGGGAGGAACTAACTATGGCTACACCTTC. The V and J genes are TRBV3-1 and TRBJ1-2; D perhaps matches TRBD1 (6 bases). CDR3 size: 16 residues. The V end lost 1 base, the J end lost 0 bases, and 12 bases lay between the germline ends. Per the germline V gene, CDR1 is LGHDT and CDR2 is YNNKEL (reference sequence).

The rearrangement uses TRBV7-8 and TRBJ2-5; no reliable D call. Trimming pared 5 bases from V and 2 bases from J, leaving 18 bases between. The CDR3 covers 16 residues. The germline V gene has CDR1 SGHVS and CDR2 FQNEAQ. CDR3 amino acids: CASSPRRTLTQETQYF. The CDR3 nucleotides read TGTGCCAGCAGCCCCCGACGGACCCTGACGCAAGAGACCCAGTACTTC. The full variable domain, in which reference TRBV7-8 and TRBJ2-5 provide the parts outside the CDR3, is GAGVSQSPRYKVAKRGQDVALRCDPISGHVSLFWYQQALGQGPEFLTYFQNEAQLDKSGLPSDRFFAERPEGSVSTLKIQRTQQEDSAVYLCASSPRRTLTQETQYFGPGTRLLVL.

This clonotype was found many times. The rearrangement joins TRBV18 to TRBJ1-5; TRBD1 is a possible D gene (6 bases). Trimming removed 3 bases at V and 0 bases at J, with 15 bases between. In germline, CDR1 is KGHSH, CDR2 LQKENI. The CDR3 is 17 amino acids. CDR3 residues: CASSPQDSSYSNQPQHF. The CDR3 nucleotides are TGTGCCAGCTCACCCCAGGACAGCTCGTATAGCAATCAGCCCCAGCATTTT. The full variable domain, its missing parts supplied by reference TRBV18 and TRBJ1-5, is NAGVMQNPRHLVRRRGQEARLRCSPMKGHSHVYWYRQLPEEGLKFMVYLQKENIIDESGMPKERFSAEFPKEGPSILRIQQVVRGDSAAYFCASSPQDSSYSNQPQHFGDGTRLSIL.

The V and J genes are TRBV5-6 and TRBJ2-1; D remains unclear. Germline V gene sequence: CDR1 SGHDT, CDR2 YYEEEE. Trimming stripped 1 base from V and 1 base from J, with 15 bases between. This CDR3 has 17 residues. CDR3 in amino acids: CASSLMVSRGSYNEQFF. In DNA, the CDR3 is TGTGCCAGCAGCTTGATGGTTTCCAGAGGTTCCTACAATGAGCAGTTCTTC.